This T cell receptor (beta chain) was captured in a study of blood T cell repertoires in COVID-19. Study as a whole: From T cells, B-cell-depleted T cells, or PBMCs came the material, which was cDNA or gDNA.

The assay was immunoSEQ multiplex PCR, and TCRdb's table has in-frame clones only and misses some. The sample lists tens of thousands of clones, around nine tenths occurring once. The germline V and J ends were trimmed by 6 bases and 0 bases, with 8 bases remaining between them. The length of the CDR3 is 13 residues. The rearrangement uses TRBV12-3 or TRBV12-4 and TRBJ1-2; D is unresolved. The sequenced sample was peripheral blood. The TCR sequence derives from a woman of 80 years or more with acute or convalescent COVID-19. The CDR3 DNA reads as TGTGCCAGCAGCCCTACCTCTAACTATGGCTACACCTTC. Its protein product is CASSPTSNYGYTF.